The 5 T cell receptor beta chains listed next were all sequenced from one sample in a study of blood T cells in healthy people across ages. Sample-barcoded 5' priming and a J-beta primer mix drove a second PCR of about 6 to 11 cycles. TCRdb independently ran MiXCR on the 5' RACE reads; one entry per CDR3 protein. The sample gives hundreds of thousands of distinct CDR3 sequences, 20% to 25% of which show up once; under 9.5% is in the top ten. This same sample was also part of a study on T cells of mothers and their children.

The sequenced material came from blood. The origin of the receptors is a boy aged 10-17 years in good health.

This rearrangement joins TRBV7-9 to TRBJ1-1; D uncertain. This CDR3 is built from 13 residues. Between the trimmed V and J ends, which lost 0 bases and 10 bases, there was a span of 12 bases. Per germline, CDR1 SEHNR and CDR2 FQNEAQ (reference sequence). CDR3 nucleotide sequence: TGTGCCAGCAGCTTAGCAACTCTCCGCGGAGCTTTCTTT. It codes for CASSLATLRGAFF.

This clonotype was detected only a few times. The chain links TRBV4-2 to TRBJ2-5; 12 bases are a match to TRBD2. The assigned J gene may be wrong: the sequence end matches TRBJ2-1 better. Germline V gives CDR1 LGHNA, CDR2 YNFKEQ. This CDR3 is 18 amino acids long. CDR3: CASSRPSGGARIVNEQFF. DNA of the CDR3: TGTGCCAGCAGCCGGCCTAGCGGGGGGGCCAGGATCGTGAATGAGCAGTTCTTC.

The chain uses TRBV7-2 and TRBJ1-1; D is undetermined. The germline CDR1 and CDR2 sequences are SGHTA and FQGNSA. The CDR3 extends over 15 amino acids. Trimming shortened V by 4 bases and J by 3 bases, and 15 bases separated the two germline ends. CDR3 DNA: TGTGCCAGCAGCTCCAGGTCCCTCATGTACACTGAAGCTTTCTTT. The encoded protein is CASSSRSLMYTEAFF.

The chain recombines TRBV7-9 with TRBJ2-5; tentatively, D is TRBD1 or TRBD2 (5 bases each). CDR1 SEHNR and CDR2 FQNEAQ come from the germline V gene (reference sequence). The germline V and J ends were trimmed by 7 bases and 1 base, with 19 bases remaining between them. This CDR3 comprises 16 residues. This CDR3 is CASILGRGAPQETQYF. CDR3 DNA sequence: TGTGCCAGCATCCTTGGTAGAGGGGCACCCCAAGAGACCCAGTACTTC.

Comments on this clonotype: No conserved phenylalanine or tryptophan ends this CDR3, so it is likely a read error. V gene TRBV5-1 combines with J gene TRBJ2-7; D is undetermined. CDR1 is SGHRS and CDR2 is YFSETQ in the germline V gene. The V end lost 4 bases, the J end lost 3 bases, and 14 bases lay between the germline ends. CDR3 length: 14 residues. CDR3 DNA sequence: TGCGCCAGCAGCCCAGTGGACGGTTTCTACGAGCAGTACCTC. Protein sequence: CASSPVDGFYEQYL.